This T cell receptor beta chain was recovered during a study of chemoradiotherapy in HPV16-positive cancers. Study-wide background: Functional T-cell assays on a couple of HPV16-positive patients' cells defined candidate HPV-specific clones and common TCR motifs.

This CDR3 is built from 13 residues. The ends lost 3 bases at V and 1 base at J; junction bases unmatched: 0. The germline V gene encodes CDR1 KGHSH and CDR2 LQKENI. This clone was observed a few times. Libraries were prepared by immunoSEQ multiplex PCR; TCRdb keeps only in-frame clonotypes and omits some of them. Of around 13,000 clones in the sample, 72% were seen once. Samples were taken several times over chemoradiotherapy. This chain links TRBV18 with TRBJ2-7; 7 bases line up with TRBD1. The TCR was taken from a human donor with HPV-associated anogenital cancer. The sample was collected from a patient who underwent chemoradiotherapy. DNA for the CDR3: TGTGCCAGCTCACCGGGACAGTCCTACGAGCAGTACTTC. Protein product: CASSPGQSYEQYF.